This T cell receptor beta chain was retrieved from a study of T cells after posttransplantation cyclophosphamide. This clone was picked up many times. Germline loops: CDR1 DFQATT, CDR2 SNEGSKA (reference sequence). CDR3 size: 11 residues. Trimming left V 2 bases short and J 7 bases short, with 6 bases between. Using immunoSEQ multiplex PCR, the repertoire was profiled, and TCRdb retains in-frame clones only, with some absent. The sample was found to contain more than 35,000 clones, and every one recurs. This clonotype originated in a man between 45 and 60 years old in good health, CMV-negative, and a related stem cell transplant donor. Sequenced material: PBMCs. The J gene is TRBJ2-1, the V gene TRBV20-1; no firm D call. CDR3 residues: CSARRENEQFF. Written as DNA, the CDR3 is TGCAGTGCTAGAAGAGAAAATGAGCAGTTCTTC.